This T cell receptor beta chain was sequenced for a study of read filtering for tumor transcriptome and immune sequencing. Study context: Patients were 17 male and roughly 15 female, mean age 65.9 years, range about 40 to 85. Study conclusions and caveats: Even smaller IR-seq throughput identified most shared clonotypes.

This CDR3 spans 11 amino acids. Germline CDR1 reads SGHNT; CDR2 reads YYREEE (reference sequence). J was trimmed by 10 bases and V by 6 bases; bases with no gene match: 4. From roughly 400 ng of RNA, a library with molecular barcoded alpha/delta and beta/gamma adaptors was made. TCRdb reprocessed the reads with MiXCR, giving one entry per CDR3 protein. The data contain around 140,000 distinct CDR3 sequences, roughly 13% of them singletons. This clonotype was observed many times. Its antigen is unidentified. This receptor was obtained from a donor aged 40 or over with multiple myeloma. The specimen was a population of CD138-negative cells sorted from bone marrow. The chain is built from TRBV5-4 and TRBJ2-1; TRBD1 matches 7 bases. The CDR3 region has the DNA TGTGCCAGCAACCAGGGGGAAGAGCAGTTCTTC. Amino acid sequence: CASNQGEEQFF.